Reported below is one T cell receptor beta chain. The CDR3 consists of 17 residues. V trimming: 5 bases; J trimming: 8 bases; junction bases outside the gene matches: 14. Germline loops: CDR1 SGHAT, CDR2 FQNNGV. The sample comes from a study of CD8 T cells in Susac syndrome. An input of roughly 0.5 to 1 ug of RNA was subjected to reverse transcription using random hexamers. TCRdb re-called the immunoSEQ multiplex PCR reads through MiXCR, storing one row per CDR3 protein. The top ten clones hold less than 0.2% of a sample with hundreds of thousands of distinct CDR3 sequences, approximately 91% of them seen once.

The source is a human donor with multiple sclerosis. The sample taken for sequencing was CD8+ T cells from PBMCs. The chain employs TRBV11-2 and TRBJ2-1, with 11 bases aligning to TRBD2. In DNA form, the CDR3 reads TGTGCCAGCAGCCGCCTAGCCGTAGCGGGAGGGAGTGATGAGCAGTTCTTC. Amino acid sequence: CASSRLAVAGGSDEQFF.